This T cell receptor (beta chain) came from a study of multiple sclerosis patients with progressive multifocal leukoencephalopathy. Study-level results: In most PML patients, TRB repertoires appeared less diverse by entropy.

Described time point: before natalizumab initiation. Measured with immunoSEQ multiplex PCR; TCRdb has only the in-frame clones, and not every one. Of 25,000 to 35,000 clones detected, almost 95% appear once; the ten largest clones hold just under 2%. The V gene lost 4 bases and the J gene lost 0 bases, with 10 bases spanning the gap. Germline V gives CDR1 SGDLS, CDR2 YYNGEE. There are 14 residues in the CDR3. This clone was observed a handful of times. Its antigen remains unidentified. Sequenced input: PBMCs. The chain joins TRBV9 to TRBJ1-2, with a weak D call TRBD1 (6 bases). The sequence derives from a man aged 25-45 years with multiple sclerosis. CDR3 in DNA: TGTGCCAGCAGCCCGGGACAAACTAACTATGGCTACACCTTC. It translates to CASSPGQTNYGYTF. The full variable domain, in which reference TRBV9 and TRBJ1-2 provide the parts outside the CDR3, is DSGVTQTPKHLITATGQRVTLRCSPRSGDLSVYWYQQSLDQGLQFLIQYYNGEERAKGNILERFSAQQFPDLHSELNLSSLELGDSALYFCASSPGQTNYGYTFGSGTRLTVV.